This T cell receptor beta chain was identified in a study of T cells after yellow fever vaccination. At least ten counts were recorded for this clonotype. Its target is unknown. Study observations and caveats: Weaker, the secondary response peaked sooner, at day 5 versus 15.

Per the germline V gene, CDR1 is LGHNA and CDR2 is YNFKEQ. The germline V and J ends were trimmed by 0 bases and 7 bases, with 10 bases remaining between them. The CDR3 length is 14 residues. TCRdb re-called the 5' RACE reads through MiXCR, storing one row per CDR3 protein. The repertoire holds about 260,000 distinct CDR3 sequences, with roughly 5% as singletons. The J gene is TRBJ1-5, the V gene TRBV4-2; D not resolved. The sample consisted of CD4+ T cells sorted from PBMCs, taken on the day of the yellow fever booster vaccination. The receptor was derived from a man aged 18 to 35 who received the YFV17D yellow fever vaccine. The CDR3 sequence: CASSQEEGAQPQHF. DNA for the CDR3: TGTGCCAGCAGCCAAGAGGAGGGAGCCCAGCCCCAGCATTTT.